The next 5 T cell receptor beta chains were all read from a single sample in a study of cytomegalovirus exposure and HLA in healthy donors. It was with 60 Vbeta and 13 Jbeta primers that the PCR ran. Generated by immunoSEQ multiplex PCR, the TCRdb table keeps only in-frame clones and is missing some. Of 100,000 to 150,000 clones in the sample, about 83% were seen once. The sequencing input was PBMCs. These receptors all come from a woman aged 25 to 39 in good health and CMV-seronegative.

The chain couples TRBV11-3 to TRBJ2-2; 7 positions match TRBD2. The CDR3 length is 15 residues. The V gene end was trimmed by 5 bases and the J gene end by 3 bases; junction bases not matched to a gene: 6. CDR1 SGHNT and CDR2 YENEEA come from the germline V gene. The CDR3 sequence: CASSRGGEYTGELFF. The CDR3 bases are TGTGCCAGCAGCCGCGGGGGAGAATACACCGGGGAGCTGTTTTTT.

This sequence joins TRBV29-1 and TRBJ2-7, with 10 bases that match TRBD1. The V gene end was trimmed by 7 bases and the J gene end by 1 base; junction bases not matched to a gene: 4. Looked up from germline, CDR1 is SQVTM and CDR2 is ANQGSEA. The CDR3 has 13 residues. The CDR3, as DNA: TGCAGCGCCAGACAGGGGGCTTCCTACGAGCAGTACTTC. It codes for CSARQGASYEQYF.

The chain links TRBV28 to TRBJ1-4, with D hard to call. V was clipped by 8 bases and J by 4 bases, with 14 bases between them. Germline CDR1 reads MDHEN; CDR2 reads SYDVKM. The CDR3 covers 14 residues. This CDR3 reads CASGEIGLNEKLFF. The DNA for the CDR3 is TGTGCCAGCGGGGAGATAGGGCTTAATGAAAAACTGTTTTTT. The complete variable domain, with remaining parts taken from reference TRBV28 and TRBJ1-4, reads DVKVTQSSRYLVKRTGEKVFLECVQDMDHENMFWYRQDPGLGLRLIYFSYDVKMKEKGDIPEGYSVSREKKERFSLILESASTNQTSMYLCASGEIGLNEKLFFGSGTQLSVL.

The rearrangement joins TRBV7-9 to TRBJ1-1; D is ambiguous. This CDR3 has 13 residues. Trimming shortened V by 2 bases and J by 4 bases, and 8 bases separated the two germline ends. Germline-derived CDR1 and CDR2 are SEHNR and FQNEAQ (reference sequence). CDR3 nucleotides: TGTGCCAGCAGCTTATCGGAGGTCACTGAAGCTTTCTTT. Translation gives CASSLSEVTEAFF.

This chain links TRBV14 with TRBJ1-1, with D perhaps matching TRBD1 (6 bases). The CDR3 is 13 residues long. V lost 4 bases to trimming and J lost 5 bases, with 11 bases between them. CDR1 and CDR2 from the germline V gene are SGHDN and FVKESK. Here the CDR3 DNA reads TGTGCCAGCAGCCGGGCAGGGGTAACTGAAGCTTTCTTT. The encoded protein is CASSRAGVTEAFF.